The clone carrying this T cell receptor (beta chain) was observed at least ten times. TCRdb processed the RT-PCR reads anew with MiXCR; each CDR3 protein has one entry. The sample contains 920,000 or so distinct CDR3 sequences, roughly 18% of which appear only once. The germline gives CDR1 MNHEY, CDR2 SVGAGI. The CDR3 runs 12 residues. The ends were cut back, 0 bases at V and 1 base at J, with 0 bases in the middle. This sample was included in a study of patients and donors after allogeneic stem cell transplantation. Sequenced input: blood, either unsorted or a sorted T cell fraction (not recorded which). The receptor was derived from a human donor who was either an allogeneic HSCT recipient or a stem cell or donor lymphocyte infusion donor (not recorded which). It is not recorded whose cells these are; they may come from a transplant donor. This chain joins TRBV6-5 and TRBJ1-1; D is unclear. In nucleotides, the CDR3 is TGTGCCAGCAGTTACTCGAACACTGAAGCTTTCTTT. Protein product: CASSYSNTEAFF.